These 16 T cell receptor beta chains originate from one sample sequenced in a study of shared clonotypes between healthy human individuals. Sequencing used immunoSEQ multiplex PCR; TCRdb keeps in-frame clones, though not all of them. The sample has approximately 2.4 million clones; almost 96% are singletons. Source material: naive CD4+ T cells sorted from blood. Specified subset: CD45RA+ positively selected. These receptors came from a man between 18 and 29 years old in good health.

CDR3 DNA sequence: TGTGCCAGTAGTATACCCCGGATAGGGGGCAGCTACGAGCAGTACTTC. Amino acids: CASSIPRIGGSYEQYF. This chain connects TRBV19 to TRBJ2-7, with 7 bases matching TRBD1. This CDR3 comprises 16 residues. The V gene's germline CDR1 is LNHDA and CDR2 SQIVND (reference sequence). Trimming cost V 2 bases and J 3 bases; bases outside gene matches: 10.

The chain uses TRBV19 and TRBJ2-6, with a tentative D call TRBD1 (6 bases). This CDR3 region has 18 residues. Trimming stripped 4 bases from V and 0 bases from J, with 16 bases between. Germline CDR1 LNHDA, CDR2 SQIVND (reference sequence). Here the CDR3 reads CASSTRRQVASGANVLTF. DNA for the CDR3: TGTGCCAGTAGTACCCGACGACAGGTTGCCTCTGGGGCCAACGTCCTGACTTTC.

For this clone: Within the sample, other DNA sequences also encode this same CDR3. The rearrangement uses TRBV18 and TRBJ2-3, with D possibly matching TRBD2 (5 bases). In germline, CDR1 is KGHSH, CDR2 LQKENI. The CDR3 totals 15 residues. V was pared by 2 bases and J by 0 bases, with 9 bases between. CDR3 loop: CASSPNGGSTDTQYF. The CDR3 nucleotides read TGTGCCAGCTCACCAAACGGCGGGAGCACAGATACGCAGTATTTT.

The chain uses TRBV10-3 and TRBJ1-1; D is unclear. V dropped 1 base and J dropped 1 base, with 7 bases sitting between them. CDR3 length: 14 amino acids. Germline V gene lookup returns CDR1 ENHRY and CDR2 SYGVKD. In nucleotides, the CDR3 is TGTGCCATCAGTGAGTTTGCCAGGAACACTGAAGCTTTCTTT. Amino acid sequence: CAISEFARNTEAFF.

The chain joins TRBV2 to TRBJ1-4; no definite D call. CDR1 SNHLY and CDR2 FYNNEI come from the germline V gene. This CDR3 has 12 residues. V gave up 6 bases and J gave up 8 bases, with 10 bases separating them. CDR3 coding DNA: TGTGCCAGCAGACAGAACGAGGAAAAACTGTTTTTT. This gives the protein CASRQNEEKLFF. Full variable domain (outside the CDR3, taken from reference TRBV2 and TRBJ1-4): EPEVTQTPSHQVTQMGQEVILRCVPISNHLYFYWYRQILGQKVEFLVSFYNNEISEKSEIFDDQFSVERPDGSNFTLKIRSTKLEDSAMYFCASRQNEEKLFFGSGTQLSVL.

This chain links TRBV5-6 with TRBJ2-7; 11 bases match TRBD1. V dropped 2 bases and J dropped 0; count of bases not matched to a gene: 1. The CDR3 is 15 amino acids. CDR1 and CDR2 from the germline V gene are SGHDT and YYEEEE. The CDR3 loop is CASSFGTGGSYEQYF. CDR3 nucleotides: TGTGCCAGCAGCTTCGGGACAGGGGGCTCCTACGAGCAGTACTTC.

This chain joins TRBV5-6 and TRBJ1-5; TRBD1 is a possible D gene (6 bases). Germline CDR1 SGHDT, CDR2 YYEEEE. Trimming took off 3 bases at V and 5 bases at J, with 12 bases between the two ends. The CDR3 consists of 14 residues. The CDR3 sequence: CASSSRDNYQPQHF. The CDR3, as DNA: TGTGCCAGCAGCTCTCGGGACAATTATCAGCCCCAGCATTTT.

For this clone: The same CDR3 can be traced to other DNA sequences in this sample. The chain joins TRBV18 to TRBJ1-5; 9 bases line up with TRBD1. V lost 3 bases, J lost 3 bases, and 3 bases stayed unmatched. The germline gives CDR1 KGHSH, CDR2 LQKENI. The length of the CDR3 is 15 residues. For the CDR3, the DNA is TGTGCCAGCTCACCGGGACAGGGAAACAATCAGCCCCAGCATTTT. Amino acid sequence: CASSPGQGNNQPQHF.

This chain links TRBV2 with TRBJ1-1; TRBD1 matches 9 bases. Trimming took 5 bases from V and 10 from J; bases not matched to a gene: 2. Germline lookup yields CDR1 SNHLY and CDR2 FYNNEI. The CDR3 spans 11 residues. The CDR3 protein is CASSLTGGAFF. DNA of the CDR3: TGTGCCAGCAGTCTGACAGGGGGAGCTTTCTTT. The whole variable domain, remainder taken from reference TRBV2 and TRBJ1-1, is EPEVTQTPSHQVTQMGQEVILRCVPISNHLYFYWYRQILGQKVEFLVSFYNNEISEKSEIFDDQFSVERPDGSNFTLKIRSTKLEDSAMYFCASSLTGGAFFGQGTRLTVV.

The chain uses TRBV2 and TRBJ2-5; D possibly corresponds to TRBD2 (7 bases). This CDR3 contains 15 residues. The germline V gene has CDR1 SNHLY and CDR2 FYNNEI. Trimming removed 4 bases at V and 0 bases at J, with 12 bases between. CDR3 sequence: CASSGGGGYQETQYF. The CDR3 coding sequence is TGTGCCAGCAGTGGAGGGGGGGGCTACCAAGAGACCCAGTACTTC.

With respect to this clone: Germline and junction disagree at one end, which may indicate a read error. The chain combines TRBV18 with TRBJ2-7; D assignment may be TRBD1 or TRBD2 (5 bases each). Germline V gives CDR1 KGHSH, CDR2 LQKENI. The CDR3 extends over 15 amino acids. The CDR3 nucleotides read TGTGCCAGCACACCAACCGGGACGCCTGATGAAGAGCAGTACTTC. Residues: CASTPTGTPDEEQYF.

The chain is built from TRBV11-2 and TRBJ1-5, with D perhaps TRBD1 (6 bases). Between the trimmed V and J ends, which lost 1 base and 2 bases, there was a span of 15 bases. The CDR3 is made up of 17 amino acids. CDR1 and CDR2 from the germline V gene are SGHAT and FQNNGV. CDR3 in amino acids: CASSLGGQIRGNQPQHF. The CDR3 DNA reads as TGTGCCAGCAGCTTAGGGGGACAAATTAGGGGCAATCAGCCCCAGCATTTT.

The CDR3 spells CASSPGTVEKLFF. For the CDR3, the DNA is TGTGCCAGCTCCCCCGGGACAGTTGAAAAACTGTTTTTT. The genes are TRBV18 and TRBJ1-4, with 7 positions matching TRBD1. Germline values: CDR1 KGHSH, CDR2 LQKENI. The CDR3 is 13 amino acids. V shed 6 bases, J shed 7 bases, and the junction held 5 bases outside the gene matches.

V is TRBV27 and J is TRBJ2-7, with 15 bases that match TRBD2. The CDR3 is 14 amino acids. The V gene end was trimmed by 6 bases and the J gene end by 4 bases; junction bases not matched to a gene: 1. The V gene's germline CDR1 is MNHEY and CDR2 SMNVEV (reference sequence). CDR3 nucleotides: TGTGCCAGCAGCGGGACTAGCGGGAGGTACGAGCAGTACTTC. Its protein is CASSGTSGRYEQYF.

This clone has a single count. The genes are TRBV6-1 and TRBJ1-5; D may be TRBD1 (5 bases). Germline assignment: CDR1 MNHNS and CDR2 SASEGT. The V and J ends lost 10 bases and 6 bases respectively, with 22 bases between them. This CDR3 is built from 15 residues. The CDR3 loop is CATQTGGESSQPQHF. The CDR3 nucleotides read TGTGCCACCCAGACGGGAGGGGAGAGTAGTCAGCCCCAGCATTTT.

Remarks on this clone: The sample carries other DNA sequences with the same CDR3. CDR3 DNA sequence: TGTGCCAGCAGTTACAGCAGGGAAGGGTATGGCTACACCTTC. Its translation: CASSYSREGYGYTF. The V call is TRBV6-5, the J call TRBJ1-2, with D possibly matching TRBD1 (5 bases). The CDR3 spans 14 residues. V was clipped by 2 bases and J by 5 bases, with 12 bases between them. Germline V gene lookup returns CDR1 MNHEY and CDR2 SVGAGI.